This TCR beta chain was retrieved from a study of identical twins. Unique molecular identifiers were present on cDNA, and template switching added a universal primer site. Using its own MiXCR run on the 5' RACE reads, TCRdb lists one record per CDR3 protein. This table holds approximately 670,000 distinct CDR3 sequences, 5.5% to 6.5% found once. Regarding the study as a whole: Twins showed weaker excess sharing in their beta out-of-frame sequences. Twin-shared out-of-frame alpha sequences were enriched for low generation probability. Possibly, invariant MAIT and iNKT cells partly confounded zero-insertion analyses.

This clonotype was seen a handful of times. What it recognizes is unknown. The CDR3 extends over 14 amino acids. The chain recombines TRBV21-1 with TRBJ2-1; TRBD2 is the table's D call, not checked against the DNA. TRBV21-1 is assigned pseudogene status. The sequencing input was naive T cells sorted from blood. This TCR came from a young man in good health. Written as DNA, the CDR3 is TGTGCCAGCAGCGTTCAGCGGGAGGACAGTGAGCAGTTCTTC. Protein sequence: CASSVQREDSEQFF.